This T cell receptor (beta chain) was captured in a study of blood T cell repertoires in COVID-19 (dated by TCRdb to about 2020). Study-wide context: The collaborator samples originated in the United States, Italy and Spain and spanned the acute and convalescent phases of COVID-19. Sample metadata almost always included a de-identified subject ID, COVID-19 status, age in years and sex. Samples were obtained from the ongoing ImmuneRACE study (first 160 participants) and from some 1,300 subjects provided by 6 global collaborators. The dataset comprised deeply sampled blood TCRbeta repertoires from subjects exposed to, actively infected with, or recovered from COVID-19. The material from the prospective study consisted of cDNA or gDNA derived from T cells, B-cell-depleted T cells, or PBMCs. The repertoires were made available in a free public database intended to serve as a resource for research on the immune response to SARS-CoV-2. Where HLA class I and class II types were available, the types were taken from metadata supplied by the sample provider, not from assay-based typing.

Overall study results and their limits: How much clinical and demographic metadata was included differed by source and by participant, and the metadata was provided uncurated.

According to the germline V gene, CDR1 reads MNHEY and CDR2 reads SVGAGI. V ends up 6 bases short and J 5 bases short, with an unmatched junction base count of 12. CDR3 length: 15 amino acids, cysteine to phenylalanine. This entry keeps only the CDR3 DNA: 45 bases, framed from base 1. TCRbeta CDR3 regions were amplified from genomic DNA by means of the immunoSEQ Assay, a bias-controlled multiplex PCR. In the authors' own workflow: The number of nucleated cells in each sample was estimated by amplification of reference gene primers within the assay. To quantify the absolute abundance of each unique TCRbeta CDR3 rearrangement, sequence reads were collapsed and filtered. For each sample, productive Simpson clonality was calculated as the square root of Simpson's diversity index across productive rearrangements. Here the immuneACCESS table is served through TCRdb, limited to in-frame sequences with V and J called. Missing clones are a known gap in these copies; in checked studies unresolved V genes cover under half, and the rest lacks a known reason. From that table come the V and J calls and clone size; the DNA was used to work out D and trimming. In this sample the table shows 170,000 or so clones, about 83% of which occur a single time. The biggest ten clones account for about 0.95% of the sample.

Another Seattle source contributed samples from volunteer blood donors who had recovered from COVID-19. Each collaborating institution followed its own protocols to collect whole blood in K2EDTA tubes. For TCRbeta analysis, collaborators shipped samples as frozen whole blood, isolated PBMCs, or DNA extracted from either of those sample types. Notes on this clone: What antigen it recognizes has not been identified. No much larger clone exists at a distance of one base, and base qualities are not known.

The V and J genes are TRBV6-5 and TRBJ1-2; 7 bases in the middle match TRBD1. The sample comprised peripheral blood. The TCR sequence derives from a woman between 18 and 29 years old who had recovered from COVID-19. The CDR3 reads CASRGNGQAVYGYTF. The bases are TGTGCCAGCAGGGGAAATGGACAGGCGGTATATGGCTACACCTTC.